This T cell receptor beta chain stems from a study of T cell responses to AZD1222 COVID-19 vaccine. The wider study: Analysis merged second doses at about 4 or about 12 weeks. Regarding the study as a whole: Donor demographics were predominantly white British with a female majority; clonal diversity may be underestimated. Across the whole spike, CD4 TCRs peaked at regions 160-218 and 743-854. Of the AZD1222 recipients, only six were seropositive at baseline.

Trimming cost V 5 bases and J 13 bases; bases outside gene matches: 6. This CDR3 has 12 amino acids. Some clones are missing from TCRdb's copy, which holds only in-frame ones; the method was immunoSEQ multiplex PCR. The sample contains 60,000 to 100,000 clones, 75% to 90% of which appear only once. A note on this clone: As yet, its antigen is unknown.

The sample here was peripheral blood, taken on day 0 of AZD1222 vaccination. This sequence joins TRBV12-3 or TRBV12-4 and TRBJ2-2; TRBD2 matches at 8 bases. This clonotype originated in an adult in good health. In nucleotides, the CDR3 is TGTGCCAGCAGTCTGCGGGAGGTAGCGCTGTTTTTT. It yields the protein CASSLREVALFF.